This entry lists 9 T cell receptor beta chains sequenced from one sample in a study of blood T cell repertoires in COVID-19. The method was immunoSEQ multiplex PCR; TCRdb's version includes in-frame clones alone and lacks a portion of them. The sample includes 300,000 to 400,000 clones, over 70% of them seen just once. Sequencing was carried out using PBMCs or T cells enriched from blood (not recorded which). These receptors all come from a young man who had recovered from COVID-19.

V is TRBV5-8 and J is TRBJ2-7, with TRBD2 matching over 8 bases. This CDR3 comprises 16 residues. Germline assignment: CDR1 SGHTS and CDR2 YDEGEE. Unmatched junction bases numbered 10, after V lost 5 bases and J lost 0 bases. CDR3 sequence: CASRTLSGGPSYEQYF. CDR3 DNA: TGTGCCAGCAGGACACTAAGCGGGGGACCCTCCTACGAGCAGTACTTC.

The J gene is TRBJ1-5, the V gene TRBV29-1; D is undetermined. The length of the CDR3 is 15 residues. CDR1 and CDR2 from the germline V gene are SQVTM and ANQGSEA. V lost 4 bases and J 2 bases, leaving 15 bases between the germline ends. The CDR3 nucleotides read TGCAGCGTTGCTGAGGGTCTATTGGGCAATCAGCCCCAGCATTTT. The encoded protein is CSVAEGLLGNQPQHF.

The gene calls are TRBV30 and TRBJ1-2; 9 nucleotides align to TRBD1. Germline lookup yields CDR1 GTSNPN and CDR2 SVGIG (reference sequence). There are 15 residues in the CDR3. V dropped 5 bases and J dropped 3; count of bases not matched to a gene: 10. The chain's CDR3 is CAWEDPGQGYYGYTF. The CDR3 region has the DNA TGTGCCTGGGAAGACCCGGGACAGGGATACTATGGCTACACCTTC. Using reference TRBV30 and TRBJ1-2 for the parts outside the CDR3, the full variable domain is SQTIHQWPATLVQPVGSPLSLECTVEGTSNPNLYWYRQAAGRGLQLLFYSVGIGQISSEVPQNLSASRPQDRQFILSSKKLLLSDSGFYLCAWEDPGQGYYGYTFGSGTRLTVV.

The gene calls are TRBV27 and TRBJ1-4; 11 bases align to TRBD1. The ends lost 1 base at V and 7 bases at J; junction bases unmatched: 8. Germline V gene data show CDR1 as MNHEY and CDR2 as SMNVEV (reference sequence). The CDR3 sequence is 17 residues long. The CDR3 nucleotides read TGTGCCAGCAGTTTATTCGGACAGGGGGCTTGGGGTGAAAAACTGTTTTTT. Translated, it gives CASSLFGQGAWGEKLFF.

The rearrangement uses TRBV11-2 and TRBJ2-3, with a tentative D call TRBD2 (7 bases). The CDR3 length is 16 residues. Trimming stripped 1 base from V and 2 bases from J, with 13 bases between. Per germline, CDR1 SGHAT and CDR2 FQNNGV. The CDR3 coding sequence is TGTGCCAGCAGCTTAGTGGCGGGGGCGACCACAGATACGCAGTATTTT. It encodes CASSLVAGATTDTQYF.

This chain uses TRBV9 with TRBJ2-4; 7 bases line up with TRBD2. From germline, CDR1 is SGDLS and CDR2 YYNGEE. V was clipped by 0 bases and J by 8 bases; unmatched bases: 8. The CDR3 sequence is 15 residues long. The CDR3 reads CASSVAPGEGYIQYF. The CDR3 DNA reads TGTGCCAGCAGCGTAGCTCCGGGGGAGGGCTACATTCAGTACTTC.

This clone was detected only once. The rearrangement uses TRBV27 and TRBJ2-3; 12 bases line up with TRBD2. Germline V CDR1 and CDR2: MNHEY, SMNVEV (reference sequence). This CDR3 region has 16 residues. J was trimmed by 0 bases and V by 5 bases; bases with no gene match: 3. CDR3: CASSPGLAGSTDTQYF. The CDR3 coding sequence is TGTGCCAGCAGTCCAGGACTAGCGGGGAGCACAGATACGCAGTATTTT.

This sequence joins TRBV7-3 and TRBJ2-2; possible D gene TRBD1, 5 bases. This CDR3 spans 14 amino acids. Germline V gene sequence: CDR1 SGHTA, CDR2 FQGTGA. V gave up 5 bases and J gave up 6 bases, with 13 bases separating them. As DNA, the CDR3 is TGTGCCAGCAGCCCAAGTGGGGCTTCCGGGGAGCTGTTTTTT. It specifies CASSPSGASGELFF.

This clone has a handful of counts. V and J are TRBV2 and TRBJ1-3, with 9 bases matching TRBD1. The length of the CDR3 is 15 residues. Germline values: CDR1 SNHLY, CDR2 FYNNEI. V shed 2 bases and J 4 bases; nucleotides not matched to a gene: 3. CDR3: CASSERDRAGNTIYF. CDR3 sequence (DNA): TGTGCCAGCAGTGAAAGGGACAGGGCCGGAAACACCATATATTTT.